This TCR beta chain came from a study of cytomegalovirus exposure and HLA in healthy donors. Study at large: Genetic ancestry analysis placed approximately 80% of the 398 donors that were genotyped in the Caucasian-associated cluster.

Primers: 60 Vbeta forward and 13 Jbeta reverse. Sequencing was performed with immunoSEQ multiplex PCR; in TCRdb, only in-frame clones are kept and a portion is missing. The sample holds about 100,000 clones, 65% to 85% seen once. Remarks on this clone: Its antigen remains unidentified.

Study conclusions and caveats: According to the study, 160 or so TCR beta chains were cytomegalovirus-associated. Later work associated approximately 17,000 TCR beta sequences with HLA alleles at 0.05 false discovery rate.

With 5 bases removed from V and 0 bases from J, the gap between germline ends came to 14 bases. The germline V gene has CDR1 SGHTA and CDR2 FQGNSA. The CDR3 extends over 16 amino acids. Despite likely unrecorded immune exposures, the donors were nominally healthy at the time of sampling. Sample: PBMCs. The chain recombines TRBV7-2 with TRBJ2-1; perhaps TRBD1 as D (6 bases). The clonotype comes from a man younger than 40 in good health and CMV-seronegative. The chain's CDR3 is CASSPGTFSSYNEQFF. CDR3 nucleotides: TGTGCCAGCAGCCCCGGGACATTTAGCTCCTACAATGAGCAGTTCTTC.